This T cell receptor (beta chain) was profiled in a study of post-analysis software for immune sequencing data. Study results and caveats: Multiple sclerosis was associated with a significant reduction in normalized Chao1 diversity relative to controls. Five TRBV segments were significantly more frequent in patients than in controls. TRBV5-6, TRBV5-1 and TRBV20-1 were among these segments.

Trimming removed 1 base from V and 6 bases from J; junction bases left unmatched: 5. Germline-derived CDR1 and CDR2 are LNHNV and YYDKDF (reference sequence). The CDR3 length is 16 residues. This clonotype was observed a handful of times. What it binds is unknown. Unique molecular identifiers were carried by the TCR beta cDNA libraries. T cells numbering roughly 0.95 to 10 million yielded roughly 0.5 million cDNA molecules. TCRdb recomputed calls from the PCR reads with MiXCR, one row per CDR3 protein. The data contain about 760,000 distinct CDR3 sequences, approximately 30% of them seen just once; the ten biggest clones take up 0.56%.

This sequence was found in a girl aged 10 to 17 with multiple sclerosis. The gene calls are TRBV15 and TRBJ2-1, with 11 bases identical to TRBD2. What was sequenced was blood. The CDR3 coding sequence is TGTGCCACCAGCAGAGTAGCGGGAGGGCCTCGCAATGAGCAGTTCTTC. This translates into CATSRVAGGPRNEQFF.